This T cell receptor beta chain was sequenced in a study of control samples from healthy donors and cancer patients. The CDR3 consists of 13 residues. Germline CDR1 and CDR2: SGHDT and YYEEEE. Trimming left V 3 bases short and J 7 bases short, with 13 bases between. Libraries were prepared by immunoSEQ multiplex PCR; TCRdb keeps only in-frame clonotypes and omits some of them. This sample has fewer than 200,000 clones, with 80% to 90% found just once. The chain uses TRBV5-6 and TRBJ1-1; unclear D gene. The TCR originated in a young woman in good health. Sequencing input: blood. The CDR3 sequence: CASSWGSHIEAFF. CDR3 bases: TGTGCCAGCAGCTGGGGTAGTCATATTGAAGCTTTCTTT.